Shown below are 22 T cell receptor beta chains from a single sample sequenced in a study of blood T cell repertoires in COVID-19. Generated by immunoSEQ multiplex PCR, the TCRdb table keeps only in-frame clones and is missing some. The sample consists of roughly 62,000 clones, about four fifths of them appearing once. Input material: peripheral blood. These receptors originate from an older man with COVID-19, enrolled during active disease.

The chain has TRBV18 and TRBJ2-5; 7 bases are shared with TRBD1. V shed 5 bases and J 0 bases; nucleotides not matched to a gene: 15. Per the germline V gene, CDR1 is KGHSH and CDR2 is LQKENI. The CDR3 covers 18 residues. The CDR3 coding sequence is TGTGCCAGCTCAATTCTCCGCCCGGGACAGCCGTACCAAGAGACCCAGTACTTC. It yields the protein CASSILRPGQPYQETQYF. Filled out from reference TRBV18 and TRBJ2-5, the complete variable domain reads NAGVMQNPRHLVRRRGQEARLRCSPMKGHSHVYWYRQLPEEGLKFMVYLQKENIIDESGMPKERFSAEFPKEGPSILRIQQVVRGDSAAYFCASSILRPGQPYQETQYFGPGTRLLVL.

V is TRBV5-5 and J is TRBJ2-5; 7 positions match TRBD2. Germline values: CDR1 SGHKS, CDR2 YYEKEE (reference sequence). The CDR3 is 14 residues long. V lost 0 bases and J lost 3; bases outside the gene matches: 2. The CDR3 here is CASSLVRGEETQYF. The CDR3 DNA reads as TGTGCCAGCAGCTTGGTCCGGGGGGAAGAGACCCAGTACTTC.

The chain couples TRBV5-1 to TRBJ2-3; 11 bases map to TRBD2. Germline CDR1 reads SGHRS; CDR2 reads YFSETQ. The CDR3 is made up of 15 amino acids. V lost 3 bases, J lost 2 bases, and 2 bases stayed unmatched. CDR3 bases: TGCGCCAGCAGCTCGGGACTAGCGGACACAGATACGCAGTATTTT. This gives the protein CASSSGLADTDTQYF.

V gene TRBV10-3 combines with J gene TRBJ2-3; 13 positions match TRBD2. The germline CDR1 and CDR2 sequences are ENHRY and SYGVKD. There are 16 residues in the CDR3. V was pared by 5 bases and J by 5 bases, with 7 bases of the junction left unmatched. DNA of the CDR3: TGTGCCATCAGTAAAGGGACTAGCGGGATACAAGATACGCAGTATTTT. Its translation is CAISKGTSGIQDTQYF.

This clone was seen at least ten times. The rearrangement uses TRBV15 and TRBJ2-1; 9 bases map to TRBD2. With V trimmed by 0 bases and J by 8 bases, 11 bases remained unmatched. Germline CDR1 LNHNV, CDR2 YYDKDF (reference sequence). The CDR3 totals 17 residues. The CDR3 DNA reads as TGTGCCACCAGCAGAGAATTAGCGGGGGACACAGGGGATGAGCAGTTCTTC. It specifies CATSRELAGDTGDEQFF.

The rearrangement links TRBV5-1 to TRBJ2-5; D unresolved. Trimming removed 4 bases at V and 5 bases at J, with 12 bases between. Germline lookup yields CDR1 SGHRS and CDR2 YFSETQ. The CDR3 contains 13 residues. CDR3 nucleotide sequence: TGCGCCAGCAGCCCCTCCCCGCAGGAGACCCAGTACTTC. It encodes CASSPSPQETQYF.

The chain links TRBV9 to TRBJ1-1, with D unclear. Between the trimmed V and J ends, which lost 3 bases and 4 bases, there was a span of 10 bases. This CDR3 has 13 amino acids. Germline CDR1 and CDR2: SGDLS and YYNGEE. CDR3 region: CASSALTSTEAFF. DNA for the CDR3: TGTGCCAGCAGCGCCCTTACAAGCACTGAAGCTTTCTTT.

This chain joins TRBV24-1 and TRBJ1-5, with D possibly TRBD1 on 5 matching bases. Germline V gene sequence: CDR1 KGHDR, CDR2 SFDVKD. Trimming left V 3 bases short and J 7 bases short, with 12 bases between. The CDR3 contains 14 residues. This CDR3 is CATSDNQGGQPQHF. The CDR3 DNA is TGTGCCACCAGTGATAACCAGGGTGGCCAGCCCCAGCATTTT.

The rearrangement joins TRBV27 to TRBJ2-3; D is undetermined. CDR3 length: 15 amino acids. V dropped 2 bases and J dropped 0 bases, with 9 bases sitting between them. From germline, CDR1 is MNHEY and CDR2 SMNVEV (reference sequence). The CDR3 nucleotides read TGTGCCAGCAGTTTACAGTGGAGAAGCACAGATACGCAGTATTTT. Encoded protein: CASSLQWRSTDTQYF.

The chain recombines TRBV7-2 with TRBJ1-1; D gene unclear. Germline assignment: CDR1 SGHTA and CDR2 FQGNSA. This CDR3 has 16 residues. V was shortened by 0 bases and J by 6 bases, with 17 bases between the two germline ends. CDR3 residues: CASSLAGGPPVAEAFF. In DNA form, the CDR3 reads TGTGCCAGCAGCTTAGCGGGTGGGCCCCCGGTGGCTGAAGCTTTCTTT.

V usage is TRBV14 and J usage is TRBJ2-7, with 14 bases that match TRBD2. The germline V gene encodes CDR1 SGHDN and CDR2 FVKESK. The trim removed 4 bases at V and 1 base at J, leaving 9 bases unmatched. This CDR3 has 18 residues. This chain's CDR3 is CASSRAPGLAGESYEQYF. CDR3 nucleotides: TGTGCCAGCAGCCGGGCCCCGGGACTAGCGGGGGAGTCCTACGAGCAGTACTTC.

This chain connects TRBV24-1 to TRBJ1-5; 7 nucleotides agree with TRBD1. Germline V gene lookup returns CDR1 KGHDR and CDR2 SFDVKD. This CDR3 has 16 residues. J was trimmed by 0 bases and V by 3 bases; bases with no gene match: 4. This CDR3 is CATSDRTGSSNQPQHF. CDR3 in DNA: TGTGCCACCAGTGATCGGACAGGATCTAGCAATCAGCCCCAGCATTTT.

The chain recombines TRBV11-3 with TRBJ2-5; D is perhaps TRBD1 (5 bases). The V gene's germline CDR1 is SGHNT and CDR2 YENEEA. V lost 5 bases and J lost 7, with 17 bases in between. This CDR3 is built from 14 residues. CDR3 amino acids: CASSPKGVRGTQYF. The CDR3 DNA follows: TGTGCCAGCAGCCCAAAGGGCGTAAGGGGGACCCAGTACTTC.

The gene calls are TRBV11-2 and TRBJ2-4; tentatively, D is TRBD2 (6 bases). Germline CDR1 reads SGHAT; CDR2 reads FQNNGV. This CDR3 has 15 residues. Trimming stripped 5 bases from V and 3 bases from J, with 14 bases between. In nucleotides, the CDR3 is TGTGCCAGCAGCCGCTTTGGGGAGGACAAAAACATTCAGTACTTC. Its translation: CASSRFGEDKNIQYF.

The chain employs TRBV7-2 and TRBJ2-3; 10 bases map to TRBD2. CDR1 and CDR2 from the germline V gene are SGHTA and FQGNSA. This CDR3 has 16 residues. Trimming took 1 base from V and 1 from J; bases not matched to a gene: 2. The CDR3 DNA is TGTGCCAGCAGCTTAGAACTAGCGGGGCGCACAGATACGCAGTATTTT. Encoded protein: CASSLELAGRTDTQYF.

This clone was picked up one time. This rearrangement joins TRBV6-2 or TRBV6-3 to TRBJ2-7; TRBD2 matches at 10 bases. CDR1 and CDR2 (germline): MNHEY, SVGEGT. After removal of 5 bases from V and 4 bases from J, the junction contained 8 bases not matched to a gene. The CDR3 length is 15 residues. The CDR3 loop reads CASSDRASGSYEQYV. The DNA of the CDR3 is TGTGCCAGCAGTGACAGGGCTAGCGGGAGTTACGAGCAGTACGTC.

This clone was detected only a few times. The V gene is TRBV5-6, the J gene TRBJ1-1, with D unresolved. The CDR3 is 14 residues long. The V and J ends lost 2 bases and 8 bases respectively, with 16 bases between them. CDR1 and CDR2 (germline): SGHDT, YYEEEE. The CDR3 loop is CASSFIAMRTEAFF. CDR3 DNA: TGTGCCAGCAGCTTTATAGCGATGAGGACGGAAGCTTTCTTT. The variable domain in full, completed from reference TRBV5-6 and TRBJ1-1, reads DAGVTQSPTHLIKTRGQQVTLRCSPKSGHDTVSWYQQALGQGPQFIFQYYEEEERQRGNFPDRFSGHQFPNYSSELNVNALLLGDSALYLCASSFIAMRTEAFFGQGTRLTVV.

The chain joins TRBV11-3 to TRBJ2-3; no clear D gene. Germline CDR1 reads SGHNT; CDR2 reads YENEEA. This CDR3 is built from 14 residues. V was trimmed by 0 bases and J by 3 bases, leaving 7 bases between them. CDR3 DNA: TGTGCCAGCAGCTTAGAAAGTGAGACAGATACGCAGTATTTT. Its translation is CASSLESETDTQYF.

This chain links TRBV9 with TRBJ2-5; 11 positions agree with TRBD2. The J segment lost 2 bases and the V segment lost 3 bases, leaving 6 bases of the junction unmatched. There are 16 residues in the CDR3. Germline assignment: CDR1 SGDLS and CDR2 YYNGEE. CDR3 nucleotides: TGTGCCAGCAGCGACCGACTAGCGGGACCTCAAGAGACCCAGTACTTC. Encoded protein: CASSDRLAGPQETQYF. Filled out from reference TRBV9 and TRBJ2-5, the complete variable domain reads DSGVTQTPKHLITATGQRVTLRCSPRSGDLSVYWYQQSLDQGLQFLIQYYNGEERAKGNILERFSAQQFPDLHSELNLSSLELGDSALYFCASSDRLAGPQETQYFGPGTRLLVL.

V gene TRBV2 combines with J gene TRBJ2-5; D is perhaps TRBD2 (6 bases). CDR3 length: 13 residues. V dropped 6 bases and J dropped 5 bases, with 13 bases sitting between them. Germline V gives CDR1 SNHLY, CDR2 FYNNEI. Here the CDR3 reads CASRGGAGETQYF. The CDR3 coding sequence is TGTGCCAGCAGGGGCGGGGCGGGTGAGACCCAGTACTTC.

The CDR3 DNA is TGTGCCAGCAGTTACTCGGCGGGGCAGGATGAAGCTTTCTTT. This translates into CASSYSAGQDEAFF. The V and J genes are TRBV6-2 or TRBV6-3 and TRBJ1-1; possible D gene TRBD1, 5 bases. Germline loops: CDR1 MNHEY, CDR2 SVGEGT. Deletions cut 0 bases from V and 7 bases from J, with 12 bases between. CDR3 length: 14 residues.

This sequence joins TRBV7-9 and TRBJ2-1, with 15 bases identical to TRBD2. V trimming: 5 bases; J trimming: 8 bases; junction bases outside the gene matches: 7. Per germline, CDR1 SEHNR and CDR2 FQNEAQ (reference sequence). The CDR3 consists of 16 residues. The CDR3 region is CASSPGTSGRKDEQFF. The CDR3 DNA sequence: TGTGCCAGCAGCCCCGGGACTAGCGGGAGGAAGGATGAGCAGTTCTTC.